This T cell receptor (beta chain) derives from a study of blood T cells in healthy people across ages. The study, taken as a whole, reports: Per million T cells, TCR beta diversity dropped about linearly as age rose.

A second PCR of roughly 7 to 11 cycles used a sample-barcoded 5' primer and a J-beta primer mix. TCRdb re-derived calls from the 5' RACE reads in MiXCR, one entry per CDR3 protein. In the table there are 600,000 or so distinct CDR3 sequences, approximately 30% of which are singletons. Healthy Russian Caucasian donors spanned ages about 6 to 95 years. Isolating PBMCs gave at least 6.5 million of these cells per sample. CDR1 and CDR2 from the germline V gene are DFQATT and SNEGSKA (reference sequence). The CDR3 is made up of 14 amino acids. Trimming took off 7 bases at V and 0 bases at J, with 13 bases between the two ends. This clonotype was seen only a few times. The antigen is unknown.

Sequenced: blood. The TCR was taken from an elderly woman in good health. The V and J genes are TRBV20-1 and TRBJ2-1, with no clear D. CDR3 sequence (DNA): TGCAGTGGTCACCCGGAGAGCTCCTACAATGAGCAGTTCTTC. It is translated as CSGHPESSYNEQFF.